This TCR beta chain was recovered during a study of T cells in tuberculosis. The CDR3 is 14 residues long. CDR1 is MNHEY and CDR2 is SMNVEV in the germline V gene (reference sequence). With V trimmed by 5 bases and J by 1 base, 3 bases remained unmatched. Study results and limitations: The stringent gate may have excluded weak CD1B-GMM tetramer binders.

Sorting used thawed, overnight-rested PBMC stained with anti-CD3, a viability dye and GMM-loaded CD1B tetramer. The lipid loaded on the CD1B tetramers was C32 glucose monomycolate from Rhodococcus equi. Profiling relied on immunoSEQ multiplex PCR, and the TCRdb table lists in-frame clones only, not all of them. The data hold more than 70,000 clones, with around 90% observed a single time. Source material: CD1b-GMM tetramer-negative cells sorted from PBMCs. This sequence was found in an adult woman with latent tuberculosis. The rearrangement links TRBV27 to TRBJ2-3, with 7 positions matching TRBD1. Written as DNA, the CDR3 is TGTGCCAGCAGTGGCCAGGGGGGCACAGATACGCAGTATTTT. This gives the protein CASSGQGGTDTQYF.